The rows below give T cell receptor beta chains drawn from one sample of a study of blood T cell repertoires in COVID-19. The data were produced by immunoSEQ multiplex PCR, yet TCRdb's version contains in-frame clones alone and is incomplete. Of 350,000 or so clones detected, 92% appear once; the ten largest clones hold less than 20%. Sample: PBMCs or T cells enriched from blood (not recorded which). The source of these receptors is a woman aged 25 to 45 who had recovered from COVID-19. Each CDR3 is given with its conserved first and last residue.

J: TRBJ2-7
V: TRBV7-9
CDR3: CASGKTGMAEQYF

J: TRBJ2-3
V: TRBV19
CDR3: CASSGEPDTQYF

J: TRBJ2-7
V: TRBV28
CDR3: CASSNPDSEQYF

J: TRBJ1-5
V: TRBV24-1
CDR3: CATRGDRVGNQPQHF

J: TRBJ2-3
V: TRBV5-6
CDR3: CASSFLEYTDTQYF

J: TRBJ2-5
V: TRBV24-1
CDR3: CATSDYRDAYETQYF

J: TRBJ2-5
V: TRBV2
CDR3: CASSPSGGVETQYF

J: TRBJ1-2
V: TRBV28
CDR3: CASSLPLGTASNYGYTF

J: TRBJ1-2
V: TRBV6-5
CDR3: CASTPFQGALGGYTF

J: TRBJ1-4
V: TRBV18
CDR3: CASSPIEQGGGEKLFF

J: TRBJ2-1
V: TRBV19
CDR3: CASSILAGSSYNEQFF

J: TRBJ1-6
V: TRBV28
CDR3: CASNGGNNSPLHF

J: TRBJ1-2
V: TRBV19
CDR3: CASTPGQWRYGYTF

J: TRBJ2-7
V: TRBV18
CDR3: CASSPGDRGREQYF

J: TRBJ1-2
V: TRBV7-9
CDR3: CASSSLGGSNGYTF

J: TRBJ1-2
V: TRBV2
CDR3: CASSEKGAYYGYTF

J: TRBJ2-3
V: TRBV4-1
CDR3: CASSPRQGVDTDTQYF

J: TRBJ2-3
V: TRBV4-3
CDR3: CASSSPGTSKKSTDTQYF

J: TRBJ1-4
V: TRBV28
CDR3: CASSLGQGREKLFF

J: TRBJ2-7
V: TRBV28
CDR3: CASSLDGQGVPYEQYF

J: TRBJ2-1
V: TRBV28
CDR3: CASSPRLAPYNEQFF

J: TRBJ1-1
V: TRBV3-1/TRBV3-2
CDR3: CASSATGGLLMNTEAFF

J: TRBJ2-3
V: TRBV1
CDR3: CTSSQDRPAGGTDTQYF

J: TRBJ2-1
V: TRBV4-3
CDR3: CASSQDRGQYHNEQFF

J: TRBJ2-2
V: TRBV2
CDR3: CASSGQGLYTGELFF

J: TRBJ1-6
V: TRBV7-2
CDR3: CASSLDRGRGPLHF

J: TRBJ1-2
V: TRBV6-5
CDR3: CASRNQGGNYGYTF

J: TRBJ2-1
V: TRBV5-1
CDR3: CASSFDAGTSGVLPEFF

J: TRBJ2-3
V: TRBV18
CDR3: CASSTIGRDTQYF

J: TRBJ1-5
V: TRBV6-5
CDR3: CASSFRGRAGQPQHF

J: TRBJ2-1
V: TRBV5-4
CDR3: CASSPGGVYYNEQFF

J: TRBJ1-5
V: TRBV10-3
CDR3: CAISDVYSNQPQHF

J: TRBJ2-2
V: TRBV29-1
CDR3: CSVGRGTGELFF

J: TRBJ2-2
V: TRBV2
CDR3: CASNSQGGAGTGELFF

J: TRBJ1-1
V: TRBV29-1
CDR3: CSVDLSRLNTEAFF

J: TRBJ1-2
V: TRBV19
CDR3: CASSKEGAYGYTF

J: TRBJ2-1
V: TRBV5-8
CDR3: CASSPGTSARGNEQFF

J: TRBJ1-2
V: TRBV27
CDR3: CASGIGSSGGVDGYTF

J: TRBJ1-1
V: TRBV28
CDR3: CASSPGTGQTEAFF

J: TRBJ2-7
V: TRBV6-5
CDR3: CASRLQGAYEQYF

J: TRBJ1-2
V: TRBV6-5
CDR3: CASSYSGDYGYTF

J: TRBJ2-5
V: TRBV28
CDR3: CASSPPFGGETQYF

J: TRBJ1-5
V: TRBV15
CDR3: CATSRDGTGHQPQHF

J: TRBJ1-1
V: TRBV27
CDR3: CASSWAPNTEAFF

J: TRBJ2-7
V: TRBV3-1/TRBV3-2
CDR3: CASSQGQGGTSAMREQYF

J: TRBJ2-2
V: TRBV5-1
CDR3: CASSPTGNTGELFF

J: TRBJ2-7
V: TRBV5-5
CDR3: CASSLGAGLYYEQYF

J: TRBJ1-5
V: TRBV7-8
CDR3: CASSPRGNQPQHF

J: TRBJ1-5
V: TRBV5-8
CDR3: CASSQRDRDQPQHF

J: TRBJ2-2
V: TRBV5-1
CDR3: CASSLLSGIANTGELFF

J: TRBJ2-7
V: TRBV7-9
CDR3: CASSLPITRGPEQYF

J: TRBJ2-1
V: TRBV11-2
CDR3: CASSPGQGEQFF

J: TRBJ2-7
V: TRBV6-5
CDR3: CASSYSTGYEQYF

J: TRBJ2-3
V: TRBV23-1
CDR3: CASRWGPESTDTQYF